This TCR beta chain was observed in a study of shared clonotypes between healthy human individuals. This clone was detected only a few times. The repertoire was sequenced with immunoSEQ multiplex PCR; TCRdb's copy has only in-frame clones and lacks some. Seen here are about 100,000 clones, around 71% observed once, and the top ten hold roughly a quarter. The CDR3 sequence is 13 residues long. J gave up 2 bases and V 6 bases, and 3 bases lay outside the gene matches. CDR1 and CDR2 from the germline V gene are MNHNS and SASEGT. Sequenced input: memory CD8+ T cells sorted from blood. Indicated subset: CD45RO+ cells pooled with CCR7-negative TemRA cells. The chain uses TRBV6-1 and TRBJ1-2; 7 nucleotides agree with TRBD1. The TCR sequence derives from a woman between 25 and 40 years old in good health. This CDR3 reads CASRLQGNYGYTF. The CDR3 DNA follows: TGTGCCAGCAGATTACAGGGGAACTATGGCTACACCTTC.